This TCR beta chain was obtained from a study of CD8+CD57+ T cells in acquired aplastic anemia. Study as a whole: CD4+ and CD8+ cells, once sorted, gave DNA averaging around 3.2 ug. Study outcomes and limitations: Patients and controls shared roughly 30 CD8+ CDR3 sequences, which appeared highly expressed in patients and within their immunodominant clones.

This clonotype was recorded once. The target antigen is unknown. All patients picked for sequencing had shown, by flow cytometry, an expansion of CD8+CD57+ cells. Every patient presented with severe acquired aplastic anemia. Patients had undergone no therapy by the time their blood was sampled. From germline, CDR1 is LNHDA and CDR2 SQIVND (reference sequence). V dropped 9 bases and J dropped 7 bases, with 17 bases sitting between them. CDR3 length: 13 residues. The use of genomic DNA as template underpinned the TCR beta VDJ and CDR3 profiling. TCRdb reprocessed the reads via MiXCR and lists one record per CDR3 protein. The sample has roughly 160,000 distinct CDR3 sequences, about 64% seen once; the top ten hold 35% to 50%.

This sequence joins TRBV19 and TRBJ2-3; D unresolved. The receptor was derived from a human donor with aplastic anemia. Sequences were obtained from sorted CD4+, CD8+, or CD8+CD57+ T cells (not recorded which) from PBMCs. CDR3 residues: CASRTAVDHTQYF. Here the CDR3 DNA reads TGTGCCAGCAGGACCGCAGTGGATCATACGCAGTATTTT.